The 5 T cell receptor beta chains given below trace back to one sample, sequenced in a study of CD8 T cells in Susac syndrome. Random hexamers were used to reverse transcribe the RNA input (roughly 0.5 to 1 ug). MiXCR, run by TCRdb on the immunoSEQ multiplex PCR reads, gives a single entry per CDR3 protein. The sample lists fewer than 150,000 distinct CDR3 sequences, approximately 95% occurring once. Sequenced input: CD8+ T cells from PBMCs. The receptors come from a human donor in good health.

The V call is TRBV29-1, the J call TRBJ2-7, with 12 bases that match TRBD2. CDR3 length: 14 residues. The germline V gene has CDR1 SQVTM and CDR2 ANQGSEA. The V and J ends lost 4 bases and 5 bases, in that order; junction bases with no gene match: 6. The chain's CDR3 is CSVGGTSGRNEQYF. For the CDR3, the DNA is TGCAGCGTTGGGGGAACTAGCGGGAGGAACGAGCAGTACTTC.

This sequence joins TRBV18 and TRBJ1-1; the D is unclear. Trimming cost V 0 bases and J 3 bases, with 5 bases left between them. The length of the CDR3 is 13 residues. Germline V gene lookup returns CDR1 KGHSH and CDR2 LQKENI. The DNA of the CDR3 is TGTGCCAGCTCACCACCAGGGTACACTGAAGCTTTCTTT. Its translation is CASSPPGYTEAFF.

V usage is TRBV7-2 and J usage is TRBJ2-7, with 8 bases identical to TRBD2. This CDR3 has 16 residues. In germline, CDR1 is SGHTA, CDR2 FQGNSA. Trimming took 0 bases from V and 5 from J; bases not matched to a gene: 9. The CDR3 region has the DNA TGTGCCAGCAGCTTAGCACATGGACTAGCTTCGGACGAGCAGTACTTC. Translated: CASSLAHGLASDEQYF. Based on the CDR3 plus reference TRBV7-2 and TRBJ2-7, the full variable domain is GAGVSQSPSNKVTEKGKDVELRCDPISGHTALYWYRQSLGQGLEFLIYFQGNSAPDKSGLPSDRFSAERTGGSVSTLTIQRTQQEDSAVYLCASSLAHGLASDEQYFGPGTRLTVT.

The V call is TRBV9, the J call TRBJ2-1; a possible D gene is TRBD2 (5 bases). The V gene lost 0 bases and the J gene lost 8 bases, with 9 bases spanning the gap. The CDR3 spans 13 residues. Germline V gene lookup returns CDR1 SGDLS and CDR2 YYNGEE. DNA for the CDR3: TGTGCCAGCAGCGTAGGAAATAGCGATGAGCAGTTCTTC. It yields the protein CASSVGNSDEQFF. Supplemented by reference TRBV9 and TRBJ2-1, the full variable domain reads DSGVTQTPKHLITATGQRVTLRCSPRSGDLSVYWYQQSLDQGLQFLIQYYNGEERAKGNILERFSAQQFPDLHSELNLSSLELGDSALYFCASSVGNSDEQFFGPGTRLTVL.

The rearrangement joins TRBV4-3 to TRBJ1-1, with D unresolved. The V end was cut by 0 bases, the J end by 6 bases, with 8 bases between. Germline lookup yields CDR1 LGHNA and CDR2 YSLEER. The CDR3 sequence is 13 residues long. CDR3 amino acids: CASSQDGSSEAFF. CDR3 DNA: TGCGCCAGCAGCCAAGACGGTTCCTCTGAAGCTTTCTTT.